The clone carrying this T cell receptor beta chain has more than one count but fewer than ten. This record comes from a study of T cell responses to AZD1222 COVID-19 vaccine. Sequencing was performed with immunoSEQ multiplex PCR; in TCRdb, only in-frame clones are kept and a portion is missing. The sample contains 130,000 or so clones, about 93% of which appear only once. From germline, CDR1 is SGDLS and CDR2 YYNGEE. The CDR3 extends over 18 amino acids. J was trimmed by 3 bases and V by 0 bases; bases with no gene match: 11. The receptor's source is an adult in good health. Sequencing was performed on peripheral blood, taken on day 0 of AZD1222 vaccination. This chain uses TRBV9 with TRBJ2-3, with TRBD1 matching 9 bases. Written as DNA, the CDR3 is TGTGCCAGCAGCGTAGAAGGTGGGACAGGGACCCTTACAGATACGCAGTATTTT. Its protein product is CASSVEGGTGTLTDTQYF.